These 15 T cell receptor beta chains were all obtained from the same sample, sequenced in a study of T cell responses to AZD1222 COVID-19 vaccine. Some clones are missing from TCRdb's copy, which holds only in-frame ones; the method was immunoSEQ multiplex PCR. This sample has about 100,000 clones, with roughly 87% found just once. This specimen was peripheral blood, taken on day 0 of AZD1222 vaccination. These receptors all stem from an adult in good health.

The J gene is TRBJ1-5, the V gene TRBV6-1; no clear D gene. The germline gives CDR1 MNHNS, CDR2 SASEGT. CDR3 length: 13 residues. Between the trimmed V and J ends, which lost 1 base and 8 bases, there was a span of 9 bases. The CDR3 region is CASSEVTWEPQHF. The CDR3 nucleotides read TGTGCCAGCAGTGAAGTCACGTGGGAGCCCCAGCATTTT.

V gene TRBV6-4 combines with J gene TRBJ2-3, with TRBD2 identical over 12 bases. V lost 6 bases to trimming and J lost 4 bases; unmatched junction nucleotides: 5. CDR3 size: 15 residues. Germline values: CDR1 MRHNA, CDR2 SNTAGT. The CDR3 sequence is CASSGTSGQSDTQYF. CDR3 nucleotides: TGTGCCAGCAGCGGGACTAGCGGGCAGTCAGATACGCAGTATTTT.

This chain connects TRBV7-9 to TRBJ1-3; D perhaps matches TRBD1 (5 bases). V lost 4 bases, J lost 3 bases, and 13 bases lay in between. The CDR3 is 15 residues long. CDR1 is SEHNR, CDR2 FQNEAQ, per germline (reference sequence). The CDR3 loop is CASSSQSRVGNTIYF. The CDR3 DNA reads TGTGCCAGCAGCTCGCAAAGCAGGGTTGGAAACACCATATATTTT.

CDR3 DNA sequence: TGTGCCAGCACCACTGGGCAGGCCGTCTATGGCTACACCTTC. Its protein product is CASTTGQAVYGYTF. The chain uses TRBV6-5 and TRBJ1-2; unclear D gene. Trimming took off 7 bases at V and 4 bases at J, with 16 bases between the two ends. Germline CDR1 and CDR2: MNHEY and SVGAGI. The CDR3 is 14 residues long.

CDR3 residues: CASSPAGGGTGELFF. The DNA for the CDR3 is TGTGCCAGCAGCCCCGCCGGCGGGGGGACCGGGGAGCTGTTTTTT. J is TRBJ2-2 and V is TRBV3-1 (or the pseudogene TRBV3-2); 8 bases fit TRBD2. J gave up 5 bases and V 4 bases, and 6 bases lay outside the gene matches. The CDR3 runs to 15 residues. Germline assignment: CDR1 LGHDT and CDR2 YNNKEL (reference sequence).

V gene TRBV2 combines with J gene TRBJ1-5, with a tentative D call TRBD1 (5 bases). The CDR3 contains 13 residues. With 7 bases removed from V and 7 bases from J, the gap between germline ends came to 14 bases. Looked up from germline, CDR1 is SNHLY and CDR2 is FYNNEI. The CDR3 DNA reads TGTGCCAGCAAGGAAGGGGCCCGACAGCCCCAGCATTTT. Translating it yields CASKEGARQPQHF.

CDR3 sequence reads: CASPPLDPNSPLHF. Here the CDR3 DNA reads TGTGCTAGTCCCCCTCTAGATCCAAATTCACCCCTCCACTTT. This sequence joins TRBV12-5 and TRBJ1-6; D gene uncertain. The V gene's germline CDR1 is LGHNT and CDR2 FRNRAP. Trimming took 8 bases from V and 7 from J, leaving 15 bases between them. The CDR3 consists of 14 residues.

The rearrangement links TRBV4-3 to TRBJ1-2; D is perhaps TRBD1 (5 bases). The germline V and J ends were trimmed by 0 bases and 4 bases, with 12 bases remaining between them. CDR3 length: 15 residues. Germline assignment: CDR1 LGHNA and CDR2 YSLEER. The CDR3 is CASSQDGGWTYGYTF. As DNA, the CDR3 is TGCGCCAGCAGCCAAGATGGGGGGTGGACCTATGGCTACACCTTC.

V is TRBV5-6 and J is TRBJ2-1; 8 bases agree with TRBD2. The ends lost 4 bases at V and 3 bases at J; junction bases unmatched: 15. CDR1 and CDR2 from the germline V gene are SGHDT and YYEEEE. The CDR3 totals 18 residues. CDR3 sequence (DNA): TGTGCCAGCAGCACGGCACAGAGCGGGAGTTCCTTCTACAATGAGCAGTTCTTC. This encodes CASSTAQSGSSFYNEQFF.

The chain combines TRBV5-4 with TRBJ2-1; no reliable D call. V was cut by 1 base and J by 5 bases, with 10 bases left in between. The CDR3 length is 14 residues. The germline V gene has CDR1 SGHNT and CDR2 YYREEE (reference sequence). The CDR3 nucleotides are TGTGCCAGCAGCTTGTGGGGTTGGGACAATGAGCAGTTCTTC. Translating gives CASSLWGWDNEQFF.

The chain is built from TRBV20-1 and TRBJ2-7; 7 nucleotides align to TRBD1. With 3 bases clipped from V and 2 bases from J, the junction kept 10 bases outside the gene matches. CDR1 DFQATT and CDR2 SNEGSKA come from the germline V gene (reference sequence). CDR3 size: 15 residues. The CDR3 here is CSASKVSGGPYEQYF. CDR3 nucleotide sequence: TGCAGTGCTAGTAAGGTGTCAGGGGGTCCCTACGAGCAGTACTTC.

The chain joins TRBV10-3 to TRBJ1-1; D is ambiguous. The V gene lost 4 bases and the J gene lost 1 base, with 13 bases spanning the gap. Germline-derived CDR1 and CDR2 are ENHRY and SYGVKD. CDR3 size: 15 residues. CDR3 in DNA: TGTGCCATCAGTGTCCCCGGGCCAACGAACACTGAAGCTTTCTTT. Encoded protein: CAISVPGPTNTEAFF.

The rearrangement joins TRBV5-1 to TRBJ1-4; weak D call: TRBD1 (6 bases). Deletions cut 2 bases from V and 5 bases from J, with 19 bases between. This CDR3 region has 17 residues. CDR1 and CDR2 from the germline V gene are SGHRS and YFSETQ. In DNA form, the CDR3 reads TGCGCCAGCAGCTTAGGAAAAGGGGGGCGGACCAATGAAAAACTGTTTTTT. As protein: CASSLGKGGRTNEKLFF.

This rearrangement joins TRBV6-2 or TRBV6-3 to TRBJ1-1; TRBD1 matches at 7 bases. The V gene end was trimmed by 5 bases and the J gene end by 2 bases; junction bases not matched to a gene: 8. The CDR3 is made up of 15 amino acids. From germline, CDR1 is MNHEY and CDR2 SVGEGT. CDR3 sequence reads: CASSQRQGGNTEAFF. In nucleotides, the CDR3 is TGTGCCAGCAGTCAGAGACAGGGCGGCAACACTGAAGCTTTCTTT.

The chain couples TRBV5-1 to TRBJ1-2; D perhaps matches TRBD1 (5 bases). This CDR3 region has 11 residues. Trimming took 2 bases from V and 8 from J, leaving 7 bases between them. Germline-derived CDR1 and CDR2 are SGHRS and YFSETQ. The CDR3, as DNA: TGCGCCAGCAGCTTAGGGGAAGGCTACACCTTC. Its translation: CASSLGEGYTF.